One sample yielded the 27 T cell receptor beta chains listed below, sequenced in a study of OX40 agonist ivuxolimab in advanced cancers. Clones were read by immunoSEQ multiplex PCR, and TCRdb kept only the in-frame ones, dropping some. This sample has some 52,000 clones, with roughly 84% found just once. Here the sequenced sample was CD4+ or CD8+ T cells sorted from blood, taken in a trial of the OX40 agonist ivuxolimab. The source is an adult with an advanced solid tumor such as melanoma, head and neck, liver or kidney cancer.

The genes are TRBV7-2 and TRBJ2-5, with no clear D. The germline gives CDR1 SGHTA, CDR2 FQGNSA. Deletions cut 0 bases from V and 2 bases from J, with 10 bases between. This CDR3 comprises 15 residues. CDR3 coding DNA: TGTGCCAGCAGCTTAGCTATAGACGCTCAAGAGACCCAGTACTTC. This translates into CASSLAIDAQETQYF. Supplemented by reference TRBV7-2 and TRBJ2-5, the full variable domain reads GAGVSQSPSNKVTEKGKDVELRCDPISGHTALYWYRQSLGQGLEFLIYFQGNSAPDKSGLPSDRFSAERTGGSVSTLTIQRTQQEDSAVYLCASSLAIDAQETQYFGPGTRLLVL.

The V and J genes are TRBV19 and TRBJ1-6; D gene uncertain. The V gene lost 3 bases and the J gene lost 6 bases, with 6 bases spanning the gap. This CDR3 region has 13 residues. The germline V gene encodes CDR1 LNHDA and CDR2 SQIVND (reference sequence). The CDR3 reads CASSITVNSPLHF. CDR3 nucleotide sequence: TGTGCCAGTAGTATCACGGTTAATTCACCCCTCCACTTT.

This clone was detected a few times. The chain couples TRBV11-3 to TRBJ2-2; D is unresolved. The V and J ends lost 2 bases and 4 bases respectively, with 14 bases between them. The germline V gene has CDR1 SGHNT and CDR2 YENEEA. The CDR3 runs to 16 residues. This chain's CDR3 is CASSLRAGSTTGELFF. The CDR3 bases are TGTGCCAGCAGCTTACGGGCAGGTTCGACCACCGGGGAGCTGTTTTTT. The whole variable domain, remainder taken from reference TRBV11-3 and TRBJ2-2, is EAGVVQSPRYKIIEKKQPVAFWCNPISGHNTLYWYLQNLGQGPELLIRYENEEAVDDSQLPKDRFSAERLKGVDSTLKIQPAELGDSAVYLCASSLRAGSTTGELFFGEGSRLTVL.

V is TRBV5-1 and J is TRBJ2-4; D unresolved. V gave up 0 bases and J gave up 6 bases, with 7 bases separating them. Germline CDR1 SGHRS, CDR2 YFSETQ. CDR3 size: 13 residues. This CDR3 is CASSLVPGNIQYF. The CDR3 DNA reads as TGCGCCAGCAGCTTGGTTCCAGGAAACATTCAGTACTTC.

The gene calls are TRBV19 and TRBJ2-7; 9 bases line up with TRBD1. CDR3 length: 16 residues. Germline V CDR1 and CDR2: LNHDA, SQIVND (reference sequence). V shed 3 bases and J 2 bases; nucleotides not matched to a gene: 8. For the CDR3, the DNA is TGTGCCAGTAGTATTGTTGGGACAGGGCAAGCCTACGAGCAGTACTTC. Translating gives CASSIVGTGQAYEQYF. The complete variable domain, with remaining parts taken from reference TRBV19 and TRBJ2-7, reads DGGITQSPKYLFRKEGQNVTLSCEQNLNHDAMYWYRQDPGQGLRLIYYSQIVNDFQKGDIAEGYSVSREKKESFPLTVTSAQKNPTAFYLCASSIVGTGQAYEQYFGPGTRLTVT.

The chain joins TRBV7-3 to TRBJ2-2; 10 positions agree with TRBD2. The CDR3 totals 16 residues. Trimming cost V 8 bases and J 4 bases; bases outside gene matches: 10. Germline loops: CDR1 SGHTA, CDR2 FQGTGA. The DNA for the CDR3 is TGTGCCAGCCCCCAAAGCGGGAGGGCAATCACCGGGGAGCTGTTTTTT. This sequence encodes CASPQSGRAITGELFF.

This chain connects TRBV19 to TRBJ2-3, with 9 bases aligning to TRBD1. The trim removed 4 bases at V and 3 bases at J, leaving 5 bases unmatched. The CDR3 length is 15 residues. Germline V gene sequence: CDR1 LNHDA, CDR2 SQIVND (reference sequence). The DNA for the CDR3 is TGTGCCAGTAGTAGGGGACAGGGCCTGACAGATACGCAGTATTTT. Translation: CASSRGQGLTDTQYF.

The rearrangement uses TRBV6-6 and TRBJ2-5, with D possibly being TRBD1 or TRBD2 (5 bases each). The V end was cut by 5 bases, the J end by 0 bases, with 13 bases between. There are 15 residues in the CDR3. CDR1 is MNHNY, CDR2 SVGAGI, per germline (reference sequence). In DNA, the CDR3 is TGTGCCAGCAGTCGGGGCCAGCTAGACCAAGAGACCCAGTACTTC. It translates to CASSRGQLDQETQYF.

V and J are TRBV7-9 and TRBJ2-2; TRBD1 is a possible D gene (5 bases). V was shortened by 2 bases and J by 3 bases, with 10 bases between the two germline ends. Germline assignment: CDR1 SEHNR and CDR2 FQNEAQ (reference sequence). CDR3 length equals 15 residues. CDR3 sequence (DNA): TGTGCCAGCAGCTTACAGGGTTCGGACACCGGGGAGCTGTTTTTT. It specifies CASSLQGSDTGELFF.

This clone was seen a few times. The chain couples TRBV6-5 to TRBJ1-5; D is possibly TRBD1 (6 bases). The germline V gene encodes CDR1 MNHEY and CDR2 SVGAGI. This CDR3 is 15 amino acids long. Trimming cost V 0 bases and J 7 bases, with 13 bases left between them. CDR3 sequence (DNA): TGTGCCAGCAGTTACTCCATCGGAGGGACACAGCCCCAGCATTTT. Translation gives CASSYSIGGTQPQHF.

This rearrangement joins TRBV21-1 to TRBJ2-1. TRBV21-1 is a pseudogene locus. The CDR3 loop spans 15 amino acids. CDR3 nucleotide sequence: TGTGCCAGCAGCAAAGGGACCCCCATTCACAATGAGCAGTTCTTC. Protein: CASSKGTPIHNEQFF.

V gene TRBV28 combines with J gene TRBJ2-2; 7 nucleotides agree with TRBD1. V gave up 6 bases and J gave up 4 bases; unmatched junction bases: 14. The CDR3 loop spans 17 amino acids. Germline CDR1 and CDR2: MDHEN and SYDVKM. The CDR3: CASRRPTGPGGTGELFF. Written as DNA, the CDR3 is TGTGCCAGCAGGCGTCCGACAGGGCCAGGGGGCACCGGGGAGCTGTTTTTT.

The chain uses TRBV29-1 and TRBJ2-6, with 7 nucleotides matching TRBD2. Germline V lookup: CDR1 SQVTM, CDR2 ANQGSEA. V was clipped by 3 bases and J by 0 bases; unmatched bases: 2. The CDR3 consists of 15 residues. CDR3 sequence: CSVDGGGSGANVLTF. As DNA, the CDR3 is TGCAGCGTTGATGGCGGGGGCTCTGGGGCCAACGTCCTGACTTTC.

The rearrangement links TRBV29-1 to TRBJ1-2; D is unclear. Trimming left V 1 base short and J 8 bases short, with 14 bases between. The CDR3 length is 13 residues. In germline, CDR1 is SQVTM, CDR2 ANQGSEA. CDR3 bases: TGCAGCGTTGAAGGGGCCCAAAGTGAGGGCTACACCTTC. Translating it yields CSVEGAQSEGYTF.

The V call is TRBV18, the J call TRBJ1-5, with 11 bases lining up with TRBD1. Per the germline V gene, CDR1 is KGHSH and CDR2 is LQKENI. V shed 6 bases and J 6 bases; nucleotides not matched to a gene: 10. This CDR3 region has 16 residues. CDR3 sequence: CASSPGAGTGGQPQHF. In DNA, the CDR3 is TGTGCCAGCTCGCCCGGAGCGGGGACAGGGGGTCAGCCCCAGCATTTT.

The DNA for the CDR3 is TGTGCCAGCAGTGGTCCGACAGGCGAGCAGTACTTC. As protein: CASSGPTGEQYF. The chain recombines TRBV5-4 with TRBJ2-7, with D possibly TRBD1 on 6 matching bases. Germline V lookup: CDR1 SGHNT, CDR2 YYREEE (reference sequence). The CDR3 has 12 amino acids. V lost 5 bases and J lost 6, with 12 bases in between. Drawing the rest from reference TRBV5-4 and TRBJ2-7, the complete variable domain is ETGVTQSPTHLIKTRGQQVTLRCSSQSGHNTVSWYQQALGQGPQFIFQYYREEENGRGNFPPRFSGLQFPNYSSELNVNALELDDSALYLCASSGPTGEQYFGPGTRLTVT.

This chain joins TRBV5-1 and TRBJ2-3; 9 nucleotides match TRBD1. This CDR3 is built from 14 residues. Germline V lookup: CDR1 SGHRS, CDR2 YFSETQ. Trimming removed 7 bases from V and 6 bases from J; junction bases left unmatched: 9. In DNA, the CDR3 is TGCGCCAGCGCCGGGACAGGGATGTCGGATACGCAGTATTTT. It yields the protein CASAGTGMSDTQYF. Full variable domain (missing parts from reference TRBV5-1 and TRBJ2-3): KAGVTQTPRYLIKTRGQQVTLSCSPISGHRSVSWYQQTPGQGLQFLFEYFSETQRNKGNFPGRFSGRQFSNSRSEMNVSTLELGDSALYLCASAGTGMSDTQYFGPGTRLTVL.

This chain joins TRBV19 and TRBJ2-3, with 8 positions matching TRBD1. The germline V gene encodes CDR1 LNHDA and CDR2 SQIVND (reference sequence). This CDR3 has 14 amino acids. With V trimmed by 10 bases and J by 2 bases, 8 bases remained unmatched. For the CDR3, the DNA is TGTGCCACCGAGACAGGGGAGGACACAGATACGCAGTATTTT. Residues: CATETGEDTDTQYF. The variable domain in full, with the rest retrieved from reference TRBV19 and TRBJ2-3, is DGGITQSPKYLFRKEGQNVTLSCEQNLNHDAMYWYRQDPGQGLRLIYYSQIVNDFQKGDIAEGYSVSREKKESFPLTVTSAQKNPTAFYLCATETGEDTDTQYFGPGTRLTVL.

In nucleotides, the CDR3 is TGTGCCAGCTCACCAGAGAACACAGATACGCAGTATTTT. Its translation: CASSPENTDTQYF. The V call is TRBV18, the J call TRBJ2-3; D is ambiguous. CDR1 is KGHSH and CDR2 is LQKENI in the germline V gene. Trimming took 2 bases from V and 2 from J, leaving 5 bases between them. CDR3 size: 13 residues. Filled out from reference TRBV18 and TRBJ2-3, the complete variable domain reads NAGVMQNPRHLVRRRGQEARLRCSPMKGHSHVYWYRQLPEEGLKFMVYLQKENIIDESGMPKERFSAEFPKEGPSILRIQQVVRGDSAAYFCASSPENTDTQYFGPGTRLTVL.

The chain employs TRBV20-1 and TRBJ2-7; D may be TRBD1 (6 bases). Trimming cost V 6 bases and J 4 bases, with 10 bases left between them. Germline assignment: CDR1 DFQATT and CDR2 SNEGSKA (reference sequence). The CDR3 totals 11 residues. CDR3 in amino acids: CSARQEYEQYF. As DNA, the CDR3 is TGCAGTGCGAGACAGGAGTACGAGCAGTACTTC.

The chain uses TRBV12-5 and TRBJ2-3; TRBD2 aligns across 7 bases. This CDR3 spans 15 amino acids. Germline values: CDR1 LGHNT, CDR2 FRNRAP. Trimming took 5 bases from V and 6 from J; bases not matched to a gene: 11. Here the CDR3 DNA reads TGTGCTAGTGGTGCTCCCCTAGCGGCGGGGGATACGCAGTATTTT. Its protein is CASGAPLAAGDTQYF.

This clone has only one observation. The genes are TRBV27 and TRBJ2-1; D ambiguous. The CDR3 covers 13 residues. CDR1 is MNHEY and CDR2 is SMNVEV in the germline V gene (reference sequence). Trimming removed 6 bases at V and 11 bases at J, with 17 bases between. The CDR3 protein is CASSPSPRAKQFF. The CDR3 coding sequence is TGTGCCAGCAGCCCCAGTCCCCGGGCGAAGCAGTTCTTC.

The rearrangement links TRBV9 to TRBJ1-3; TRBD1 matches 8 bases. Germline CDR1 reads SGDLS; CDR2 reads YYNGEE. V shed 4 bases and J 6 bases; nucleotides not matched to a gene: 15. The CDR3 length is 17 residues. The CDR3 region has the DNA TGTGCCAGCAGCTCACAAAGGACAGGGACGTTTGAAAACACCATATATTTT. It translates to CASSSQRTGTFENTIYF. Combining the CDR3 with reference TRBV9 and TRBJ1-3 gives the whole variable domain DSGVTQTPKHLITATGQRVTLRCSPRSGDLSVYWYQQSLDQGLQFLIQYYNGEERAKGNILERFSAQQFPDLHSELNLSSLELGDSALYFCASSSQRTGTFENTIYFGEGSWLTVV.

The chain has TRBV7-2 and TRBJ2-7; 7 bases agree with TRBD1. There are 13 residues in the CDR3. Germline V gene lookup returns CDR1 SGHTA and CDR2 FQGNSA. V gave up 3 bases and J gave up 3 bases; unmatched junction bases: 2. The CDR3 is CASSLGDSYEQYF. The CDR3 DNA sequence: TGTGCCAGCAGCTTGGGGGACAGCTACGAGCAGTACTTC.

This clone was counted a single time. The gene calls are TRBV5-6 and TRBJ1-2, with no clear D. This CDR3 is 12 amino acids long. V shed 1 base and J shed 5 bases, with 6 bases lying between them. The V gene's germline CDR1 is SGHDT and CDR2 YYEEEE. This CDR3 is CASSLKFYGYTF. CDR3 in DNA: TGTGCCAGCAGCTTGAAATTTTATGGCTACACCTTC.

The rearrangement uses TRBV7-9 and TRBJ1-1, with D unresolved. The CDR3 runs to 11 residues. The germline V gene has CDR1 SEHNR and CDR2 FQNEAQ (reference sequence). The V gene lost 8 bases and the J gene lost 1 base, with 5 bases spanning the gap. The DNA of the CDR3 is TGTGCCAGCGAGTGGAACACTGAAGCTTTCTTT. This translates into CASEWNTEAFF.

This clone appeared a few times. J is TRBJ1-2 and V is TRBV19, with D tentatively TRBD1 (5 bases). The length of the CDR3 is 12 residues. V was clipped by 5 bases and J by 6 bases, with 10 bases between them. Germline V gene data show CDR1 as LNHDA and CDR2 as SQIVND (reference sequence). CDR3 protein: CASSPRDDGYTF. The CDR3 DNA reads as TGTGCCAGTAGTCCCAGGGACGATGGCTACACCTTC.